What follows are 22 T cell receptor beta chains derived from one specimen sequenced in a study of blood T cell repertoires in COVID-19. Clones were sequenced by immunoSEQ multiplex PCR, and TCRdb holds only the in-frame ones, with some missing. This table has some 40,000 clones, just over 90% appearing once. Specimen: peripheral blood. These receptors were obtained from a middle-aged man with COVID-19, enrolled during active disease.

Here the CDR3 DNA reads TGTGCCTACTTAAGGGGTTCCGGGGCCAACGTCCTGACTTTC. Amino acids: CAYLRGSGANVLTF. This chain joins TRBV30 and TRBJ2-6, with a weak D call TRBD1 (5 bases). V lost 7 bases and J lost 4, with 14 bases in between. Germline V lookup: CDR1 GTSNPN, CDR2 SVGIG (reference sequence). The CDR3 length is 14 residues. The entire variable domain, with the rest obtained from reference TRBV30 and TRBJ2-6, is as follows: SQTIHQWPATLVQPVGSPLSLECTVEGTSNPNLYWYRQAAGRGLQLLFYSVGIGQISSEVPQNLSASRPQDRQFILSSKKLLLSDSGFYLCAYLRGSGANVLTFGAGSRLTVL.

The chain couples TRBV10-3 to TRBJ2-1; TRBD1 agrees at 7 bases. J lost 0 bases, V lost 3 bases, and 8 bases had no gene match. From germline, CDR1 is ENHRY and CDR2 SYGVKD. The CDR3 is 17 amino acids. CDR3 in amino acids: CAISESWDSSSYNEQFF. The CDR3 nucleotides read TGTGCCATCAGTGAATCTTGGGACAGTAGCTCCTACAATGAGCAGTTCTTC.

The chain carries TRBV6-6 and TRBJ2-5, with TRBD2 matching over 7 bases. Germline CDR1 and CDR2: MNHNY and SVGAGI (reference sequence). The ends lost 0 bases at V and 4 bases at J; junction bases unmatched: 8. This CDR3 is built from 16 residues. The CDR3 spells CASSYSAGAESETQYF. The DNA for the CDR3 is TGTGCCAGCAGTTACTCGGCGGGAGCAGAATCAGAGACCCAGTACTTC.

The rearrangement uses TRBV6-6 and TRBJ1-5; no clear D gene. V lost 4 bases and J lost 0, with 10 bases in between. Germline V gives CDR1 MNHNY, CDR2 SVGAGI (reference sequence). The CDR3 has 15 amino acids. The CDR3 spells CASSSNGYSNQPQHF. CDR3 coding DNA: TGTGCCAGCAGTTCTAACGGTTATAGCAATCAGCCCCAGCATTTT.

The chain is built from TRBV5-1 and TRBJ2-7, with unresolved D. The CDR3 has 15 residues. Per germline, CDR1 SGHRS and CDR2 YFSETQ. The V end lost 0 bases, the J end lost 6 bases, and 16 bases lay between the germline ends. In DNA form, the CDR3 reads TGCGCCAGCAGCTTGGCCTCAGGCAGTACCTTCGAGCAGTACTTC. It is translated as CASSLASGSTFEQYF.

The rearrangement uses TRBV2 and TRBJ2-3; a possible D gene is TRBD1 (6 bases). The CDR3 runs 13 residues. The germline gives CDR1 SNHLY, CDR2 FYNNEI. V lost 7 bases and J lost 3, with 11 bases in between. The DNA of the CDR3 is TGTGCCAGCAAAAGACAGGTAACAGATACGCAGTATTTT. This codes for CASKRQVTDTQYF.

The chain combines TRBV24-1 with TRBJ2-2, with unresolved D. V dropped 0 bases and J dropped 6 bases, with 13 bases sitting between them. This CDR3 has 16 residues. CDR1 and CDR2 from the germline V gene are KGHDR and SFDVKD. CDR3 loop: CATSDLRSLSPGELFF. The CDR3 nucleotides are TGTGCCACCAGTGATTTGCGGTCCCTATCCCCCGGGGAGCTGTTTTTT.

V is TRBV7-3 and J is TRBJ2-5, with D uncertain. Per the germline V gene, CDR1 is SGHTA and CDR2 is FQGTGA. V was cut by 2 bases and J by 3 bases, with 7 bases left in between. CDR3 length: 13 residues. CDR3 coding DNA: TGTGCCAGCAGCTTACGTCGAGAAGAGACCCAGTACTTC. Encoded protein: CASSLRREETQYF.

The rearrangement uses TRBV15 and TRBJ1-5; possibly TRBD1 for D (6 bases). Trimming cost V 5 bases and J 6 bases, with 17 bases left between them. Germline V gene lookup returns CDR1 LNHNV and CDR2 YYDKDF (reference sequence). The CDR3 totals 15 residues. The CDR3 protein is CATSPRGGVGQPQHF. DNA of the CDR3: TGTGCCACCAGCCCTAGGGGGGGGGTTGGTCAGCCCCAGCATTTT.

The chain has TRBV27 and TRBJ2-7; tentatively, D is TRBD1 (6 bases). CDR3 length: 13 amino acids. Trimming cost V 0 bases and J 8 bases, with 11 bases left between them. The germline CDR1 and CDR2 sequences are MNHEY and SMNVEV (reference sequence). The CDR3 reads CASSLSPQGKQYF. DNA of the CDR3: TGTGCCAGCAGTTTATCCCCACAGGGAAAGCAGTACTTC.

J is TRBJ1-2 and V is TRBV29-1; the match to TRBD1 covers 11 bases. CDR3 length: 13 residues. In germline, CDR1 is SQVTM, CDR2 ANQGSEA. V was pared by 7 bases and J by 5 bases, with 6 bases of the junction left unmatched. The CDR3 nucleotides are TGCAGCGCTGGGGACAGGGGGGGGTATGGCTACACCTTC. Translated: CSAGDRGGYGYTF.

The chain joins TRBV27 to TRBJ2-1; possibly TRBD2 for D (5 bases). This CDR3 contains 15 residues. CDR1 is MNHEY and CDR2 is SMNVEV in the germline V gene (reference sequence). Trimming left V 1 base short and J 9 bases short, with 16 bases between. The CDR3 DNA follows: TGTGCCAGCAGTTTATTCGGCGGAGCGGCAGGTGAGCAGTTCTTC. It is translated as CASSLFGGAAGEQFF.

The chain links TRBV7-3 to TRBJ2-7, with 8 positions matching TRBD2. Per germline, CDR1 SGHTA and CDR2 FQGTGA. Unmatched junction bases numbered 6, after V lost 2 bases and J lost 0 bases. The CDR3 has 16 amino acids. CDR3 DNA: TGTGCCAGCAGCTTACCCCCGACTAGCGCCTCCTACGAGCAGTACTTC. This sequence encodes CASSLPPTSASYEQYF.

The chain employs TRBV20-1 and TRBJ2-1, with D possibly matching TRBD2 (6 bases). The CDR3 runs 11 residues. Germline V lookup: CDR1 DFQATT, CDR2 SNEGSKA (reference sequence). V lost 5 bases and J lost 9, with 11 bases in between. CDR3 coding DNA: TGCAGTGCTGGCCCCGGGGGTGAGCAGTTCTTC. Protein product: CSAGPGGEQFF.

The chain recombines TRBV7-9 with TRBJ2-7, with 13 bases that match TRBD2. CDR3 length: 15 amino acids. Germline assignment: CDR1 SEHNR and CDR2 FQNEAQ (reference sequence). V was clipped by 4 bases and J by 4 bases; unmatched bases: 4. For the CDR3, the DNA is TGTGCCAGCAGCTCCTGGACTAGCGGGAGATACGAGCAGTACTTC. It translates to CASSSWTSGRYEQYF.

The V and J genes are TRBV5-1 and TRBJ2-6; D ambiguous. The CDR3 loop spans 14 amino acids. The V end lost 4 bases, the J end lost 0 bases, and 5 bases lay between the germline ends. The germline V gene has CDR1 SGHRS and CDR2 YFSETQ. This CDR3 reads CASSPSSGANVLTF. The CDR3 region has the DNA TGCGCCAGCAGCCCTTCCTCTGGGGCCAACGTCCTGACTTTC.

This rearrangement joins TRBV19 to TRBJ2-1; 9 bases align to TRBD2. CDR1 is LNHDA and CDR2 is SQIVND in the germline V gene (reference sequence). The CDR3 has 18 residues. Unmatched junction bases numbered 10, after V lost 4 bases and J lost 0 bases. CDR3 amino acids: CASSSGGAFGRSYNEQFF. CDR3 nucleotides: TGTGCCAGTAGTAGCGGGGGGGCGTTCGGCCGCTCCTACAATGAGCAGTTCTTC.

The rearrangement links TRBV5-5 to TRBJ2-7, with D perhaps TRBD2 (5 bases). V shed 5 bases and J shed 4 bases, with 22 bases lying between them. CDR1 SGHKS and CDR2 YYEKEE come from the germline V gene (reference sequence). This CDR3 is 16 amino acids long. CDR3: CASRPSRAGGLYEQYF. CDR3 nucleotides: TGTGCCAGCAGACCAAGCCGGGCAGGCGGGCTTTACGAGCAGTACTTC. The variable domain in full, completed from reference TRBV5-5 and TRBJ2-7, reads DAGVTQSPTHLIKTRGQQVTLRCSPISGHKSVSWYQQVLGQGPQFIFQYYEKEERGRGNFPDRFSARQFPNYSSELNVNALLLGDSALYLCASRPSRAGGLYEQYFGPGTRLTVT.

The chain uses TRBV11-2 and TRBJ2-3; no clear D. Germline CDR1 reads SGHAT; CDR2 reads FQNNGV. The ends were cut back, 0 bases at V and 0 bases at J, with 7 bases in the middle. The CDR3 runs 15 residues. In DNA, the CDR3 is TGTGCCAGCAGCTTAGATCTGGCTAGCACAGATACGCAGTATTTT. It specifies CASSLDLASTDTQYF.

The chain joins TRBV18 to TRBJ2-7; no reliable D call. CDR1 is KGHSH and CDR2 is LQKENI in the germline V gene. The CDR3 loop spans 13 amino acids. The V and J ends lost 2 bases and 2 bases respectively, with 7 bases between them. DNA for the CDR3: TGTGCCAGCTCACCAGCGGTGGCCTACGAGCAGTACTTC. Translating it yields CASSPAVAYEQYF.

The V call is TRBV7-9, the J call TRBJ2-2, with 10 bases identical to TRBD2. This CDR3 contains 17 residues. Germline V lookup: CDR1 SEHNR, CDR2 FQNEAQ (reference sequence). The trim removed 5 bases at V and 4 bases at J, leaving 10 bases unmatched. The CDR3 DNA is TGTGCCAGCAGCCCAGTGCTAGCGGGAGTCAGCACCGGGGAGCTGTTTTTT. Its translation: CASSPVLAGVSTGELFF.

The chain recombines TRBV27 with TRBJ1-1; 9 bases fit TRBD1. V dropped 7 bases and J dropped 5; count of bases not matched to a gene: 8. The CDR3 runs to 14 residues. The germline CDR1 and CDR2 sequences are MNHEY and SMNVEV (reference sequence). The CDR3 DNA reads TGTGCCAGCAAACCACAGGGGGCTAGGACTGAAGCTTTCTTT. As protein: CASKPQGARTEAFF.